A selection of T cell receptor beta chains follows, all from one sample in a study of lymphopenia after photon versus proton radiotherapy. Some clones are missing from TCRdb's copy, which holds only in-frame ones; the method was immunoSEQ multiplex PCR. The table records 35,000 to 40,000 clones, about 83% of them present only once. Here the sequenced sample was peripheral blood, taken from a patient treated with photon-based radiotherapy. Source of these receptors: a man over 45 with gastric cancer. CDR3s include the opening cysteine and the closing phenylalanine or tryptophan. The D gene is left open where the match is weak. Expanded clones are given a class, and other clones once, few, many or no size at all.

TRBV7-9	TRBJ2-3	TRBD2	.	CASSPYSGKRADTQYF	TGTGCCAGCAGCCCATACAGCGGGAAGAGGGCAGATACGCAGTATTTT
TRBV19	TRBJ1-1	.	.	CASSMVNTEAFF	TGTGCCAGTAGTATGGTAAACACTGAAGCTTTCTTT
TRBV6-6	TRBJ2-1	TRBD2	.	CASSSSGSSYNEQFF	TGTGCCAGCAGTTCTAGCGGGAGCTCCTACAATGAGCAGTTCTTC
TRBV13	TRBJ1-2	.	few	CASSLPSTEPWGYTF	TGTGCCAGCAGCTTACCCTCGACAGAACCGTGGGGCTACACCTTC
TRBV21-1	TRBJ1-2	.	.	CASSKEDPIKGTGGVNYGYTF	TGTGCCAGCAGCAAAGAGGATCCAATAAAGGGCACGGGTGGGGTAAACTATGGCTACACCTTC
TRBV27	TRBJ1-5	.	.	CASGSRLDNQPQHF	TGTGCCAGCGGCTCCAGGTTAGACAATCAGCCCCAGCATTTT
TRBV12-2	TRBJ2-3	.	.	CASRSRLALLQNTDTQYF	TGTGCAAGTCGCTCTCGACTAGCTCTACTCCAAAACACAGATACGCAGTATTTT
TRBV5-1	TRBJ1-5	.	.	CASSLEGSNQPQHF	TGCGCCAGCAGCTTGGAAGGAAGCAATCAGCCCCAGCATTTT
TRBV29-1	TRBJ2-7	TRBD1	.	CSVQRGTGTYEQYF	TGCAGCGTTCAGAGGGGGACAGGGACCTACGAGCAGTACTTC
TRBV28	TRBJ1-5	.	.	CASRPRDNQPQHF	TGTGCCAGCAGACCCCGCGACAATCAGCCCCAGCATTTT
TRBV11-1	TRBJ2-1	.	.	CASSPTRTDYNEQFF	TGTGCCAGCAGTCCAACTCGAACGGACTACAATGAGCAGTTCTTC
TRBV7-2	TRBJ2-5	.	.	CASSFRWGSGETQYF	TGTGCCAGCAGCTTCCGCTGGGGGTCTGGGGAGACCCAGTACTTC
TRBV5-1	TRBJ2-1	.	.	CASSSGVGGPYNEQFF	TGCGCCAGCAGCTCTGGGGTTGGGGGGCCCTACAATGAGCAGTTCTTC
TRBV6-5	TRBJ2-6	TRBD2	.	CASSRGGSGANVLTF	TGTGCCAGCAGCCGCGGGGGCTCTGGGGCCAACGTCCTGACTTTC
TRBV7-9	TRBJ1-1	.	.	CASSSSARWTEAFF	TGTGCCAGCAGCTCGTCGGCCAGGTGGACTGAAGCTTTCTTT
TRBV7-9	TRBJ1-1	.	.	CASSLDGTGINTEAFF	TGTGCCAGCAGCTTAGATGGAACAGGGATAAACACTGAAGCTTTCTTT
TRBV15	TRBJ2-5	.	.	CATSRDQETQYF	TGTGCCACCAGCAGAGACCAAGAGACCCAGTACTTC
TRBV5-1	TRBJ2-7	.	few	CASSLAEGSEQYF	TGCGCCAGCAGCTTGGCGGAGGGTTCCGAGCAGTACTTC
TRBV19	TRBJ1-5	TRBD1	.	CASSIDRDQPQHF	TGTGCCAGTAGTATCGACAGGGATCAGCCCCAGCATTTT
TRBV13	TRBJ1-1	.	.	CASNHYRVEAFF	TGTGCCAGCAACCATTACAGGGTCGAAGCTTTCTTT
TRBV20-1	TRBJ2-5	.	.	CSVEAQETQYF	TGCAGTGTAGAGGCCCAAGAGACCCAGTACTTC
TRBV5-4	TRBJ2-3	.	.	CASKPSGSTDTQYF	TGTGCCAGCAAGCCCTCCGGGTCCACAGATACGCAGTATTTT
TRBV6-5	TRBJ2-1	.	.	CASRSGESSYNEQFF	TGTGCCAGCAGGAGCGGTGAAAGCTCCTACAATGAGCAGTTCTTC
TRBV6-1	TRBJ2-7	TRBD1	once	CASSVEGTGSYEQYF	TGTGCCAGCAGTGTAGAAGGGACAGGGTCCTACGAGCAGTACTTC
TRBV6-6	TRBJ2-7	.	.	CASSPAQYF	TGTGCCAGCAGCCCGGCGCAGTACTTC
TRBV11-2	TRBJ2-5	.	.	CASSLTGTGGQETQYF	TGTGCCAGCAGCTTGACAGGGACCGGGGGGCAAGAGACCCAGTACTTC
TRBV23-1	TRBJ2-7	.	few	CASSQLSGGDYRIIYEQYF	TGCGCCAGCAGTCAATTAAGCGGTGGGGATTACAGGATCATATACGAGCAGTACTTC
TRBV7-8	TRBJ2-7	.	.	CASSLGMRLHRYEQYF	TGTGCCAGCAGCTTAGGTATGCGGCTTCACCGGTACGAGCAGTACTTC
TRBV19	TRBJ1-5	TRBD1	.	CASTLRGLSNQPQHF	TGTGCCAGTACCTTAAGGGGGCTGAGCAATCAGCCCCAGCATTTT
TRBV19	TRBJ2-7	TRBD1	.	CASSFHPGQGLWYEQYF	TGTGCCAGTAGTTTCCATCCGGGACAGGGGCTATGGTACGAGCAGTACTTC
TRBV6-5	TRBJ1-1	.	once	CASTPGVTFEEAFF	TGTGCCAGCACCCCGGGGGTGACCTTTGAGGAAGCTTTCTTT
TRBV11-2	TRBJ2-2	.	.	CASSLVRTANTGELFF	TGTGCCAGCAGCTTAGTTCGGACAGCGAACACCGGGGAGCTGTTTTTT
TRBV19	TRBJ1-2	TRBD1	.	CASTPGTGSDYGYTF	TGTGCCAGTACCCCCGGGACAGGGAGCGACTATGGCTACACCTTC
TRBV7-3	TRBJ1-3	.	.	CASSPDQNSGNTIYF	TGTGCCAGCAGCCCGGACCAAAACTCTGGAAACACCATATATTTT
TRBV9	TRBJ1-4	.	.	CASSREGGEKLFF	TGTGCCAGCAGCAGAGAGGGAGGGGAAAAACTGTTTTTT
TRBV11-2	TRBJ2-7	.	once	CASRWIGGYEQYF	TGTGCCAGCAGGTGGATAGGGGGCTACGAGCAGTACTTC
TRBV6-5	TRBJ2-2	.	.	CASSPDRITGELFF	TGTGCCAGCAGCCCCGACAGGATCACCGGGGAGCTGTTTTTT
TRBV19	TRBJ1-1	.	.	CASSIVRRGSEAFF	TGTGCCAGTAGTATCGTACGCAGGGGTAGTGAAGCTTTCTTT
TRBV18	TRBJ2-2	TRBD1	.	CASSPETGHRTGELFF	TGTGCCAGCTCACCCGAGACAGGGCATCGGACCGGGGAGCTGTTTTTT
TRBV7-2	TRBJ2-3	.	.	CASSFLNAPDTQYF	TGTGCCAGCAGCTTCCTGAATGCCCCAGATACGCAGTATTTT
TRBV30	TRBJ1-4	.	.	CAWSYKTVNEKLFF	TGTGCCTGGAGTTATAAGACGGTAAATGAAAAACTGTTTTTT
TRBV19	TRBJ2-5	TRBD1	.	CASSDRDRGWETQYF	TGTGCCAGTAGTGACCGGGACAGGGGTTGGGAGACCCAGTACTTC
TRBV4-2	TRBJ2-3	TRBD2	.	CASSPWTSGATDTQYF	TGTGCCAGCAGCCCGTGGACTAGCGGGGCCACAGATACGCAGTATTTT
TRBV29-1	TRBJ1-4	.	.	CSGERNEKLFF	TGCAGCGGGGAGAGGAATGAAAAACTGTTTTTT
TRBV29-1	TRBJ1-6	.	.	CSVRQDHNSPLHF	TGCAGCGTAAGACAGGATCATAATTCACCCCTCCACTTT
TRBV2	TRBJ2-2	.	.	CASSGQGGVGTGELFF	TGTGCCAGCAGTGGACAGGGAGGAGTTGGGACCGGGGAGCTGTTTTTT
TRBV7-8	TRBJ2-3	TRBD2	few	CASGRTSGTGTQYF	TGTGCCAGTGGGAGGACTAGCGGGACCGGTACGCAGTATTTT
TRBV6-1	TRBJ2-1	TRBD1	.	CASSEKGTGYLSYNEQFF	TGTGCCAGCAGTGAAAAGGGGACAGGCTACCTCTCCTACAATGAGCAGTTCTTC